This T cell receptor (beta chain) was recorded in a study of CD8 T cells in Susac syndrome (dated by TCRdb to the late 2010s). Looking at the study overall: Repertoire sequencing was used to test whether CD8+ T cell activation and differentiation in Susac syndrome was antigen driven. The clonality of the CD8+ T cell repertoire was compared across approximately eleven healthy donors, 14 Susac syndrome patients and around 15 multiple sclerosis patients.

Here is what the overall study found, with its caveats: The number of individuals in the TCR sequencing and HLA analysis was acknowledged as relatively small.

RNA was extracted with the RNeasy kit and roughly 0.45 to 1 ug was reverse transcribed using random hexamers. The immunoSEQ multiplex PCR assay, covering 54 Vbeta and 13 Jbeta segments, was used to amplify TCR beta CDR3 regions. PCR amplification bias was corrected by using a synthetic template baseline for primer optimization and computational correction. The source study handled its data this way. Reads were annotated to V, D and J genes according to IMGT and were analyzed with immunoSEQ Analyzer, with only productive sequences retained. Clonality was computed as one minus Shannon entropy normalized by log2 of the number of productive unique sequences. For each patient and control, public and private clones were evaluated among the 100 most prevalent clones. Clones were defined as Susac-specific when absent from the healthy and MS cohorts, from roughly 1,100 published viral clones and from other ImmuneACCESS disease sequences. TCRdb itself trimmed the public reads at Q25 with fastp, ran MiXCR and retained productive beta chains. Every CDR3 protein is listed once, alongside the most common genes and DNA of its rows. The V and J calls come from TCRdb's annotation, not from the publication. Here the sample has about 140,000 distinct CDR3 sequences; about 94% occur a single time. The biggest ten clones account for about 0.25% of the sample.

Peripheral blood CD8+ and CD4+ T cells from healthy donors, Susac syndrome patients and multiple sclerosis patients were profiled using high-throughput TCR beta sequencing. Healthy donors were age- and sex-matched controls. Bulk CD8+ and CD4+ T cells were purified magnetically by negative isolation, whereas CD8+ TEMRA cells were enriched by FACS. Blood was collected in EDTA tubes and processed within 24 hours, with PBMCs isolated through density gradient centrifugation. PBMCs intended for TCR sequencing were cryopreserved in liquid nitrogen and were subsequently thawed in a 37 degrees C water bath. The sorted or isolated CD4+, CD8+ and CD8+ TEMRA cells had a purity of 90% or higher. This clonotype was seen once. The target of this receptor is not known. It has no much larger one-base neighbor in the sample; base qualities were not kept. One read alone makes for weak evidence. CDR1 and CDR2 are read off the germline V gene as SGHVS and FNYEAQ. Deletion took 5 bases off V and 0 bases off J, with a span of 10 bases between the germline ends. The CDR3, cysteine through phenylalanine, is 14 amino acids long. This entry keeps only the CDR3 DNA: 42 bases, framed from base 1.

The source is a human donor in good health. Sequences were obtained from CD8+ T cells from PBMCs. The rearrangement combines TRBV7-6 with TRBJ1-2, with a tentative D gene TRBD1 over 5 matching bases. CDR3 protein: CASSPREANYGYTF. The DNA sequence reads TGTGCCAGCAGCCCCAGGGAAGCTAACTATGGCTACACCTTC.